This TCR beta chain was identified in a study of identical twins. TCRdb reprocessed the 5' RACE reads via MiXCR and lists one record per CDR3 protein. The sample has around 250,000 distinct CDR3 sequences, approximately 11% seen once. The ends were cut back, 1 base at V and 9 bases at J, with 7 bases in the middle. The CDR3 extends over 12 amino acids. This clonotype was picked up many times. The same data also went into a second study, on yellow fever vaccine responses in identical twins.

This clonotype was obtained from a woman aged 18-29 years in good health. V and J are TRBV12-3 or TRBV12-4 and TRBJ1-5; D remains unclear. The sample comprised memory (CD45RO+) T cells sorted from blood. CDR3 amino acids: CASSLEVRPQHF. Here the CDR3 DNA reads TGTGCCAGCAGTTTAGAGGTGAGGCCCCAGCATTTT.